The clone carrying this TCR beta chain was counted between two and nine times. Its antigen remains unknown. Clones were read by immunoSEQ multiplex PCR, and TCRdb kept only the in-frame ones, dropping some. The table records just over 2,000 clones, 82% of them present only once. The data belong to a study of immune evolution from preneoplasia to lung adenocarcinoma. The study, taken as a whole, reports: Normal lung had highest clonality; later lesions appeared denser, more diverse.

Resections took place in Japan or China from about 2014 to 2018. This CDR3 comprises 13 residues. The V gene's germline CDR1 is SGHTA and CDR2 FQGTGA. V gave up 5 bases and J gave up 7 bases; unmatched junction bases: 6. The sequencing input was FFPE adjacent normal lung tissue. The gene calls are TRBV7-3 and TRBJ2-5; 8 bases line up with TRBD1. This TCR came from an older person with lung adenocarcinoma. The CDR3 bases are TGTGCCAGCAGCCGCGACAGGGGTGGGACCCAGTACTTC. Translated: CASSRDRGGTQYF.